The source of this T cell receptor (beta chain) is a study of blood T cell repertoires in COVID-19 (dated by TCRdb to about 2020). With respect to the entire study: The collaborator samples originated in the United States, Italy and Spain and spanned the acute and convalescent phases of COVID-19. Deeply sampled blood TCRbeta repertoires from subjects exposed to, actively infected with, or recovered from COVID-19 were included in the dataset. The repertoires were released in a freely available public database intended as a resource for research on the immune response to SARS-CoV-2. Where available, HLA class I and class II types were taken from metadata supplied by the sample provider and were not determined by assay-based typing. The samples were drawn from the first 160 participants of the ongoing ImmuneRACE study and from 1,254 subjects provided by 6 global collaborators. The prospective study material was composed of cDNA or gDNA derived from T cells, B-cell-depleted T cells, or PBMCs. Nearly every sample came with metadata listing a de-identified subject ID, COVID-19 status, age in years and sex.

The collaborating institutions used their own protocols to collect whole blood in K2EDTA tubes. For TCRbeta analysis, collaborators shipped samples in one of three forms: frozen whole blood, isolated PBMCs, or DNA extracted from either of those sample types. The immunoSEQ Assay, a bias-controlled multiplex PCR, was used to amplify TCRbeta CDR3 regions from genomic DNA. In the authors' own workflow: The number of nucleated cells in each sample was estimated from the amplification of reference gene primers within the assay. To quantify the absolute abundance of each unique TCRbeta CDR3 rearrangement, sequence reads were collapsed and filtered. For each sample, productive Simpson clonality was calculated by taking the square root of Simpson's diversity index across productive rearrangements. TCRdb mirrors the immuneACCESS table, restricted to in-frame sequences. Some clones are absent from its copies; in checked studies, under half trace to an unresolved V gene, and the reason for the others is unknown. Clonal size and the V and J genes are those of that table, whereas D and trimming came from the DNA. This sample gives some 93,000 clones in total; over 75% of them show up just once. The ten largest clonotypes hold 3.5% to 4% of the sample.

Worth noting for this clone: The antigen it binds to is not known. Base qualities were left out, and no much larger clone turns up one base away.

Including the terminal cysteine and phenylalanine, the CDR3 comprises 15 residues. Only the CDR3 region is kept as DNA, spanning 45 bases read in frame from base 1. CDR1 and CDR2 (SGDLS, YYNGEE) derive from the germline V gene. V is reduced by 0 bases and J by 7 bases, leaving a spacing of 17 bases between them. General conclusions and limits of the study: Clinical and demographic metadata were provided uncurated, with the amount varying by source and participant.

Sample: peripheral blood. This receptor was obtained from a man aged 55-75 years with acute or convalescent COVID-19. The V and J genes are TRBV9 and TRBJ2-7; a weak D assignment points to TRBD2 (6 bases agree). The DNA sequence is given as TGTGCCAGCAGCGTAGGGGACTTGGGGAGTCGTGAGCAGTACTTC. Its amino acids are CASSVGDLGSREQYF.